This T cell receptor (beta chain) comes out of a study of Graves' ophthalmopathy and Graves' hyperthyroidism. RNA transcripts were the template, and TCR beta CDR3 regions were amplified from them. The first-round RT-PCR employed HTBI primers together with the Qiagen OneStep RT-PCR kit. A multiplex PCR was then performed as the second round. Each CDR3 protein is one row after TCRdb ran MiXCR on the multiplex PCR reads. Among almost 400,000 distinct CDR3 sequences listed, 18% were seen once. J lost 5 bases, V lost 3 bases, and 8 bases had no gene match. The CDR3 spans 15 residues. Germline CDR1 MNHEY, CDR2 SVGAGI. To note about this clonotype: Its specificity is not known.

Findings and limits, study-wide: A majority of expanded thyroid clonotypes exceeding 0.001 frequency were likewise present in blood. Forecasting of ophthalmopathy progression by the model achieved 70.59% sensitivity and around 77% specificity.

The source of the PBMCs was around 10 ml of fresh peripheral blood. The sequence derives from a woman aged 18 to 35 with Graves' ophthalmopathy. The V call is TRBV6-5, the J call TRBJ2-5, with TRBD1 matching over 8 bases. What was sequenced was peripheral blood. CDR3 sequence reads: CASSYGQGVLETQYF. The CDR3 bases are TGTGCCAGCAGTTATGGACAGGGCGTGTTGGAGACCCAGTACTTC.